These T cell receptor beta chains were read from a single sample in a study of blood T cells in healthy people across ages. One entry per CDR3 protein, called by TCRdb with MiXCR from the 5' RACE reads. The sample includes some 1.6 million distinct CDR3 sequences, about 31% of them seen just once. Source material: blood. All receptors derive from a woman aged 25-40 years in good health. CDR3s include the opening cysteine and the closing phenylalanine or tryptophan. A D gene is named only where the DNA matches it firmly. Size values are once, few and many counts, or a class for expanded clones, and some rows have none.

size	V	D	J	CDR3	DNA
many	TRBV7-3	.	TRBJ2-1	CASSSERGNEQFF	TGTGCCAGCTCGAGCGAACGGGGCAATGAGCAGTTCTTC
few	TRBV7-9	.	TRBJ1-2	CASSSNSGDNYGYTF	TGTGCCAGCAGCTCCAATTCCGGGGACAACTATGGCTACACCTTC
once	TRBV20-1	.	TRBJ2-5	CSAGDLVPRRETQYF	TGCAGTGCTGGAGATCTCGTCCCTAGAAGGGAGACCCAGTACTTC
.	TRBV3-1	.	TRBJ2-7	CASSYGTGVQYF	TGTGCCAGCAGCTACGGGACTGGGGTGCAGTACTTC
once	TRBV5-1	TRBD1	TRBJ1-5	CASSPATGDQPQHF	TGCGCCAGCAGCCCCGCGACAGGGGATCAGCCCCAGCATTTT
.	TRBV4-1	TRBD2	TRBJ2-3	CASSRLRVTSGGAADTQYF	TGCGCCAGCAGCCGTCTAAGGGTGACTAGCGGGGGGGCAGCGGATACGCAGTATTTT
.	TRBV7-2	TRBD1	TRBJ2-7	CASSCPGQGYNEQYF	TGTGCCAGCAGTTGCCCGGGACAGGGATACAATGAGCAGTACTTC
few	TRBV20-1	TRBD2	TRBJ2-3	CSARDRAASGLGSDTQYF	TGCAGTGCTAGAGATCGGGCTGCTAGCGGCCTTGGGTCAGATACGCAGTATTTT
.	TRBV6-6	TRBD1	TRBJ1-5	CASSYSNRGRFGQPQHF	TGTGCCAGCAGTTACTCGAACAGGGGGAGGTTCGGTCAGCCCCAGCATTTT
many	TRBV29-1	TRBD1	TRBJ1-2	CSVSFGGTVYGYTF	TGCAGCGTGTCTTTCGGAGGGACAGTCTATGGCTACACCTTC
many	TRBV5-1	TRBD2	TRBJ2-1	CASSLSGSHNEQFF	TGTGCCAGCAGCCTTAGCGGGTCGCACAATGAGCAGTTCTTC
few	TRBV28	TRBD1	TRBJ2-7	CASSPGQGAQYF	TGTGCCAGCAGTCCGGGACAGGGTGCGCAGTACTTC